Here is one T cell receptor (beta chain) with its context. V lost 0 bases and J lost 8; bases outside the gene matches: 4. Germline V gene data show CDR1 as LGHNA and CDR2 as YNFKEQ. There are 16 residues in the CDR3. The record originates from a study of control samples from healthy donors and cancer patients. This table comes from immunoSEQ multiplex PCR, and its TCRdb copy is limited to in-frame clones, with some not included. The sample yields about 54,000 clones, nearly 96% seen once. Input material: blood. The clonotype comes from a woman younger than 45 in good health. This rearrangement joins TRBV4-2 to TRBJ2-1; 13 bases align to TRBD2. The CDR3 coding sequence is TGTGCCAGCAGCCAAGAACTAGCGGGAGGGCTCCATGAGCAGTTCTTC. Protein: CASSQELAGGLHEQFF.